One and the same sample provided the 28 T cell receptor beta chains below, sequenced in a study of T cells in narcolepsy. TCRdb keeps only in-frame clones here, not all; method: immunoSEQ multiplex PCR. Altogether around 30,000 clones are present, 81% being singletons, with the ten largest covering about 2.5%. The material sequenced was memory (CD45RA-) CD4+ T cells from blood. These receptors were collected from a human donor in good health.

J is TRBJ2-2 and V is TRBV30; 11 bases are a match to TRBD2. V dropped 3 bases and J dropped 4; count of bases not matched to a gene: 7. CDR1 and CDR2 from the germline V gene are GTSNPN and SVGIG (reference sequence). This CDR3 has 16 residues. CDR3 coding DNA: TGTGCCTGGAGATTTAGCGGGAGGGCCTTCACCGGGGAGCTGTTTTTT. It specifies CAWRFSGRAFTGELFF.

The V and J genes are TRBV6-5 and TRBJ2-5; tentative D call: TRBD2 (6 bases). The germline gives CDR1 MNHEY, CDR2 SVGAGI. Trimming pared 6 bases from V and 3 bases from J, leaving 14 bases between. The CDR3 is made up of 14 amino acids. CDR3 coding DNA: TGTGCCAGCAGGACCTCTGGGGGGAAAGAGACCCAGTACTTC. It codes for CASRTSGGKETQYF.

V gene TRBV6-1 combines with J gene TRBJ2-7; D is tentatively TRBD1 or TRBD2 (6 bases each). Germline CDR1 reads MNHNS; CDR2 reads SASEGT. The CDR3 runs 14 residues. The germline V and J ends were trimmed by 3 bases and 0 bases, with 9 bases remaining between them. The CDR3 DNA is TGTGCCAGCAGTGAGAGGGGGGTCTCCTACGAGCAGTACTTC. It codes for CASSERGVSYEQYF.

V usage is TRBV7-8 and J usage is TRBJ2-2; D is uncertain. V was pared by 5 bases and J by 1 base, with 20 bases between. Germline V gives CDR1 SGHVS, CDR2 FQNEAQ. CDR3 size: 18 residues. The CDR3 coding sequence is TGTGCCAGCAGCCCCGCACGCAGGCTGGTTAGGAACACCGGGGAGCTGTTTTTT. This encodes CASSPARRLVRNTGELFF.

The rearrangement links TRBV6-5 to TRBJ2-7; tentative D call: TRBD1 (6 bases). The V and J ends lost 7 bases and 5 bases respectively, with 15 bases between them. CDR1 and CDR2 (germline): MNHEY, SVGAGI. The CDR3 is 13 amino acids. The chain's CDR3 is CASTTGYGDEQYF. CDR3 DNA: TGTGCCAGCACCACAGGGTATGGTGACGAGCAGTACTTC.

V is TRBV4-1 and J is TRBJ2-3, with TRBD1 matching over 8 bases. Germline V CDR1 and CDR2: MGHRA, YSYEKL. V lost 0 bases to trimming and J lost 6 bases; unmatched junction nucleotides: 8. The CDR3 extends over 16 amino acids. The CDR3 region is CASSQDSQGVRDTQYF. The DNA for the CDR3 is TGCGCCAGCAGCCAAGACTCACAGGGGGTCCGTGATACGCAGTATTTT.

Only one count was recorded for this clone. V usage is TRBV7-9 and J usage is TRBJ2-2; D gene unclear. CDR3 length: 14 residues. The V gene's germline CDR1 is SEHNR and CDR2 FQNEAQ (reference sequence). V was trimmed by 5 bases and J by 3 bases, leaving 10 bases between them. The CDR3 nucleotides are TGTGCCAGCAGCGTAATATGGGACACCGGGGAGCTGTTTTTT. Translated: CASSVIWDTGELFF.

The J gene is TRBJ2-2, the V gene TRBV29-1; D gene ambiguous. V lost 5 bases to trimming and J lost 4 bases, with 11 bases between them. The CDR3 covers 13 residues. The germline CDR1 and CDR2 sequences are SQVTM and ANQGSEA. The DNA of the CDR3 is TGCAGCGTTTCCACAACTTCCACCGGGGAGCTGTTTTTT. This gives the protein CSVSTTSTGELFF.

This clone appeared a few times. V usage is TRBV6-1 and J usage is TRBJ1-4; D call uncertain. Trimming took 6 bases from V and 4 from J, leaving 12 bases between them. Germline values: CDR1 MNHNS, CDR2 SASEGT. This CDR3 spans 14 amino acids. In DNA form, the CDR3 reads TGTGCCAGCAGCCGGACCGTCAATAATGAAAAACTGTTTTTT. Encoded protein: CASSRTVNNEKLFF.

The J gene is TRBJ2-7, the V gene TRBV7-8; 10 bases are a match to TRBD2. Germline loops: CDR1 SGHVS, CDR2 FQNEAQ. Unmatched junction bases numbered 6, after V lost 3 bases and J lost 7 bases. The CDR3 sequence is 14 residues long. CDR3 region: CASSLLAGGWEQYF. CDR3 bases: TGTGCCAGCAGCTTGTTAGCGGGAGGTTGGGAGCAGTACTTC.

The J gene is TRBJ2-7, the V gene TRBV2; no firm D call. Trimming left V 2 bases short and J 6 bases short, with 5 bases between. This CDR3 spans 11 amino acids. Germline CDR1 and CDR2: SNHLY and FYNNEI. CDR3 in amino acids: CASSEHIEQYF. In nucleotides, the CDR3 is TGTGCCAGCAGTGAACATATCGAGCAGTACTTC.

The genes are TRBV6-4 and TRBJ2-1; 12 bases are shared with TRBD2. Germline trimming cut 6 bases from V and 12 bases from J; bases unmatched to any gene: 6. CDR3 size: 13 residues. Germline values: CDR1 MRHNA, CDR2 SNTAGT. The CDR3 here is CASSETTSGRQFF. The CDR3 nucleotides are TGTGCCAGCAGCGAGACGACTAGCGGGAGGCAGTTCTTC.

Only a few counts were recorded for this clone. The chain uses TRBV6-5 and TRBJ1-1; unclear D gene. Trimming took 5 bases from V and 5 from J, leaving 12 bases between them. Germline values: CDR1 MNHEY, CDR2 SVGAGI. This CDR3 contains 13 residues. Here the CDR3 DNA reads TGTGCCAGCAGTGAAAATTGGGGAACTGAAGCTTTCTTT. Its protein product is CASSENWGTEAFF.

The rearrangement uses TRBV4-1 and TRBJ2-3, with 11 bases fitting TRBD2. Germline trimming cut 5 bases from V and 2 bases from J; bases unmatched to any gene: 18. CDR1 is MGHRA and CDR2 is YSYEKL in the germline V gene. The CDR3 contains 20 residues. The CDR3 DNA sequence: TGCGCCAGCAGCTACCCGGGACTAGCGGACAGGAATTGGACCACAGATACGCAGTATTTT. Its translation is CASSYPGLADRNWTTDTQYF.

This clone showed up just once. The V and J genes are TRBV14 and TRBJ1-2; weak D call: TRBD1 (6 bases). This CDR3 spans 13 amino acids. Between the trimmed V and J ends, which lost 1 base and 7 bases, there was a span of 10 bases. The germline V gene encodes CDR1 SGHDN and CDR2 FVKESK. Here the CDR3 reads CASSQVRGFGYTF. In DNA form, the CDR3 reads TGTGCCAGCAGCCAAGTGAGGGGGTTTGGCTACACCTTC.

The rearrangement links TRBV7-3 to TRBJ2-1; D unclear. The V end was cut by 2 bases, the J end by 2 bases, with 10 bases between. The CDR3 is 15 amino acids. The V gene's germline CDR1 is SGHTA and CDR2 FQGTGA. The CDR3 here is CASSLSANAYNEQFF. DNA for the CDR3: TGTGCCAGCAGCTTATCGGCAAACGCCTACAATGAGCAGTTCTTC.

The chain carries TRBV30 and TRBJ1-6; D ambiguous. Looked up from germline, CDR1 is GTSNPN and CDR2 is SVGIG (reference sequence). Trimming shortened V by 3 bases and J by 9 bases, and 24 bases separated the two germline ends. The CDR3 covers 17 residues. The CDR3 coding sequence is TGTGCCTGGAGCGGAACACGGGCCGGACGGATGCCTTCACCCCTCCACTTT. Protein sequence: CAWSGTRAGRMPSPLHF.

The gene calls are TRBV5-1 and TRBJ2-5, with 10 bases identical to TRBD2. Germline loops: CDR1 SGHRS, CDR2 YFSETQ. V was clipped by 1 base and J by 4 bases; unmatched bases: 10. The CDR3 covers 17 residues. CDR3: CASSLMASGGSRETQYF. In DNA form, the CDR3 reads TGCGCCAGCAGCTTGATGGCTAGCGGGGGATCACGAGAGACCCAGTACTTC.

The V and J genes are TRBV7-8 and TRBJ2-7; 10 nucleotides agree with TRBD1. Germline loops: CDR1 SGHVS, CDR2 FQNEAQ. This CDR3 is built from 14 residues. V lost 1 base, J lost 6 bases, and 3 bases stayed unmatched. DNA for the CDR3: TGTGCCAGCAGCTTAGTACGGACAGGGGGCGAGCAGTACTTC. It codes for CASSLVRTGGEQYF.

V and J are TRBV6-1 and TRBJ1-3, with 10 bases matching TRBD1. In germline, CDR1 is MNHNS, CDR2 SASEGT. The V and J ends lost 1 base and 2 bases, in that order; junction bases with no gene match: 5. This CDR3 contains 17 residues. CDR3 loop: CASSEEAGQGTGNTIYF. Here the CDR3 DNA reads TGTGCCAGCAGTGAAGAAGCGGGACAGGGGACTGGAAACACCATATATTTT.

The CDR3, as DNA: TGCGCCAGCAGTGAGTCGAAGGACCTGGCCTACGAGCAGTACTTC. This translates into CASSESKDLAYEQYF. The V gene is TRBV10-1, the J gene TRBJ2-5; D is unresolved. The closer fit of TRBJ2-7 to the DNA end suggests the J call may be wrong. This CDR3 is 15 amino acids long. Germline CDR1 is WNHNN and CDR2 is SYGVQD (reference sequence).

The chain is built from TRBV9 and TRBJ2-5; 14 positions agree with TRBD2. The J call is doubtful: the DNA matches TRBJ2-7 better. Germline V gene sequence: CDR1 SGDLS, CDR2 YYNGEE. This CDR3 has 17 amino acids. The CDR3 DNA follows: TGTGCCAGCAGCGCGGGACTAGCGGGAGCTGGTACCTACGAGCAGTACTTC. Translating it yields CASSAGLAGAGTYEQYF.

The CDR3 here is CASRQTSGNTDTQYF. As DNA, the CDR3 is TGTGCCAGCAGACAGACTAGCGGGAACACAGATACGCAGTATTTT. The V and J genes are TRBV5-6 and TRBJ2-3, with 11 nucleotides matching TRBD2. CDR1 and CDR2 (germline): SGHDT, YYEEEE. The ends lost 5 bases at V and 2 bases at J; junction bases unmatched: 4. CDR3 length: 15 residues.

The chain joins TRBV6-6 to TRBJ1-1, with D possibly TRBD1 on 5 matching bases. V lost 6 bases and J 4 bases, leaving 12 bases between the germline ends. CDR1 is MNHNY, CDR2 SVGAGI, per germline (reference sequence). The CDR3 runs to 13 residues. This chain's CDR3 is CASSEGEGTEAFF. The DNA of the CDR3 is TGTGCCAGCAGCGAAGGGGAGGGCACTGAAGCTTTCTTT.

V is TRBV5-6 and J is TRBJ2-5; D call uncertain. V was pared by 3 bases and J by 7 bases, with 22 bases between. CDR3 length: 16 amino acids. The V gene's germline CDR1 is SGHDT and CDR2 YYEEEE. The CDR3: CASSSLILTSRGTQYF. DNA of the CDR3: TGTGCCAGCAGCTCTCTTATCTTAACCTCACGAGGGACCCAGTACTTC.

V and J are TRBV6-1 and TRBJ2-7; no firm D call. There are 14 residues in the CDR3. V shed 6 bases and J shed 3 bases, with 15 bases lying between them. Germline-derived CDR1 and CDR2 are MNHNS and SASEGT. The DNA of the CDR3 is TGTGCCAGCAGCAAGGTCGAACCTAGCTACGAGCAGTACTTC. This translates into CASSKVEPSYEQYF.

This rearrangement joins TRBV11-2 to TRBJ2-7, with 7 bases that match TRBD1. Germline V gene lookup returns CDR1 SGHAT and CDR2 FQNNGV. The trim removed 4 bases at V and 4 bases at J, leaving 4 bases unmatched. The CDR3 extends over 13 amino acids. Here the CDR3 DNA reads TGTGCCAGCAGCTCCGGGACAGAATACGAGCAGTACTTC. It codes for CASSSGTEYEQYF.

The chain employs TRBV4-2 and TRBJ1-3; maybe TRBD1 (5 bases). CDR3 length: 15 amino acids. V was shortened by 7 bases and J by 2 bases, with 15 bases between the two germline ends. Germline V gene data show CDR1 as LGHNA and CDR2 as YNFKEQ. The CDR3 spells CASTTGLGTGNTIYF. In DNA form, the CDR3 reads TGTGCCAGCACCACAGGTTTGGGCACTGGAAACACCATATATTTT.